These 3 T cell receptor beta chains came from one sample sequenced in a study of CD8 T cells in Susac syndrome. Roughly 0.45 to 1 ug RNA was reverse transcribed with random hexamers. MiXCR, run by TCRdb on the immunoSEQ multiplex PCR reads, gives a single entry per CDR3 protein. The sample holds roughly 140,000 distinct CDR3 sequences; less than 97% are singletons and the top ten take over 0.12%. Sequenced sample: CD8+ T cells from PBMCs. Every receptor here comes from a human donor with multiple sclerosis.

This chain links TRBV5-4 with TRBJ1-2; TRBD1 might be the D (6 bases). Per the germline V gene, CDR1 is SGHNT and CDR2 is YYREEE (reference sequence). This CDR3 is built from 13 residues. Trimming pared 4 bases from V and 6 bases from J, leaving 13 bases between. CDR3 sequence reads: CASSHHTGNGYTF. The DNA for the CDR3 is TGTGCCAGCAGCCATCATACAGGGAATGGCTACACCTTC.

This chain links TRBV30 with TRBJ2-1; 7 positions agree with TRBD1. CDR3 length equals 14 residues. CDR1 is GTSNPN and CDR2 is SVGIG in the germline V gene (reference sequence). With V trimmed by 2 bases and J by 4 bases, 5 bases remained unmatched. The CDR3 region is CAWSQDRPYNEQFF. CDR3 coding DNA: TGTGCCTGGAGTCAGGACAGGCCATACAATGAGCAGTTCTTC.

The CDR3 loop is CASSDRTSGEREYF. CDR3 bases: TGTGCCAGCAGCGACCGGACTAGCGGGGAGAGAGAGTACTTC. The chain is built from TRBV7-2 and TRBJ2-5; 12 bases are a match to TRBD2. The trim removed 5 bases at V and 12 bases at J, leaving 10 bases unmatched. The germline V gene encodes CDR1 SGHTA and CDR2 FQGNSA. This CDR3 has 14 amino acids.